The rows below give T cell receptor beta chains drawn from one sample of a study of T cells in localized non-small cell lung cancer. Assay used: immunoSEQ multiplex PCR; TCRdb lists only in-frame clones, some missing. The sample has 14,000 or so clones, about nine tenths seen once. Sequencing was performed on peripheral blood mononuclear cells, taken before any cancer treatment. Every receptor here comes from a man between 40 and 70 years old with stage III lung adenocarcinoma. The CDR3 runs from the conserved cysteine through the conserved F or W. Each record gives: V gene, clone size, D gene, CDR3 length, J gene, CDR3 DNA, CDR3 protein. D genes are given only for firm matches. Clone size appears in some rows only: once, few, many, or a class for an expanded clone.

TRBV2,-,-,16,TRBJ1-3,TGTGCCAGCAGTGATTGGACACACAGCTCTGGAAACACCATATATTTT,CASSDWTHSSGNTIYF
TRBV2,-,TRBD2,13,TRBJ2-7,TGTGCCAGCAGTGGACTAGCGGACTACGAGCAGTACTTC,CASSGLADYEQYF
TRBV28,once,TRBD1,15,TRBJ2-7,TGTGCCAGCAGCGGACGACAGGGCCGGCACTACGAGCAGTACTTC,CASSGRQGRHYEQYF
TRBV6-6,once,-,12,TRBJ2-7,TGTGCCAGCAGTTTAAGGGAGTACGAGCAGTACTTC,CASSLREYEQYF
TRBV7-2,-,-,15,TRBJ2-7,TGTGCCAGCAGCTTAGCGCCGGCAAGCTCCTACGAGCAGTACTTC,CASSLAPASSYEQYF
TRBV5-1,-,TRBD2,15,TRBJ2-7,TGCGCCAGCAGCTTGCTAGCGGGAGGGTTGTACGAGCAGTACTTC,CASSLLAGGLYEQYF
TRBV9,-,-,17,TRBJ2-1,TGTGCCAGCAGCGGACTAGGAACGAAAAAAGAAAACAATGAGCAGTTCTTC,CASSGLGTKKENNEQFF
TRBV29-1,once,-,14,TRBJ2-1,TGCAGCGTTGCCAAAACAGGCTCCTACAATGAGCAGTTCTTC,CSVAKTGSYNEQFF
TRBV11-2,-,TRBD1,14,TRBJ2-5,TGTGCCAGCAGCTTTGGGACAGCCCAAGAGACCCAGTACTTC,CASSFGTAQETQYF
TRBV30,-,-,14,TRBJ1-2,TGTGCCTGGAACCGGGGGGAGCAACATTATGGCTACACCTTC,CAWNRGEQHYGYTF
TRBV5-1,-,TRBD1,15,TRBJ2-1,TGCGCCAGCAGCTTTGGGACAGGGGGCTACAATGAGCAGTTCTTC,CASSFGTGGYNEQFF
TRBV28,-,TRBD1,16,TRBJ2-1,TGTGCCAGCAGTGGGACCGGGACAGGGTTTCGGAATGAGCAGTTCTTC,CASSGTGTGFRNEQFF
TRBV18,-,TRBD1,15,TRBJ2-7,TGTGCCAGCTCCCCAGGACAGGCTCGAACCTACGAGCAGTACTTC,CASSPGQARTYEQYF
TRBV11-2,-,-,13,TRBJ1-5,TGTGCCAGCAGCTTCACAGGGAATCAGCCCCAGCATTTT,CASSFTGNQPQHF
TRBV7-2,-,TRBD1,15,TRBJ1-5,TGTGCCAGCAGCCCCTGGACAGGGAAAGGTCAGCCCCAGCATTTT,CASSPWTGKGQPQHF
TRBV19,few,TRBD2,17,TRBJ2-7,TGTGCCAGTAGTATAGGAGGTGGCGGGGGGAGATCCTACGAGCAGTACTTC,CASSIGGGGGRSYEQYF
TRBV28,-,-,12,TRBJ1-2,TGTGCCAGCATGGAGAAGGGCTATGGCTACACCTTC,CASMEKGYGYTF
TRBV28,-,-,11,TRBJ1-1,TGTGCCAGCAGTCTCCAAACTGAAGCTTTCTTT,CASSLQTEAFF
TRBV4-1,-,-,14,TRBJ2-7,TGCGCCAGCAGCCTGACAGTAAGTGGGTACGAGCAGTACTTC,CASSLTVSGYEQYF
TRBV6-1,once,-,17,TRBJ2-7,TGTGCCAGCAGTGAAGCGCCCTTGCGGGCTATACCTACGGAGCAGTACTTC,CASSEAPLRAIPTEQYF
TRBV10-1,once,TRBD2,16,TRBJ2-3,TGCGCCAGCAGTGAGTCGCTAGCGGGGGGCACAGATACGCAGTATTTT,CASSESLAGGTDTQYF
TRBV7-2,-,TRBD2,15,TRBJ2-1,TGTGCCAGCAGCCCAGGACTAGCGGATTACAATGAGCAGTTCTTC,CASSPGLADYNEQFF
TRBV5-5,few,TRBD2,17,TRBJ2-2,TGTGCCAGCAGCTCTGGGACTAGCGGGAGGGGCACCGGGGAGCTGTTTTTT,CASSSGTSGRGTGELFF
TRBV7-7,-,TRBD1,15,TRBJ2-1,TGTGCCAGCTCCTTAGGGGGACAGGGGGCCTATGAGCAGTTCTTC,CASSLGGQGAYEQFF
TRBV5-4,-,TRBD1,15,TRBJ2-1,TGTGCCAGCAGCTTGGGACAGGGGGCCTACAATGAGCAGTTCTTC,CASSLGQGAYNEQFF
TRBV9,-,-,14,TRBJ1-1,TGTGCCAGCAGCGTAGGACCGATGAACACTGAAGCTTTCTTT,CASSVGPMNTEAFF
TRBV2,-,TRBD1,16,TRBJ2-2,TGTGCCAGCAGTGTCCAACAGGGGGCGCCCACCGGGGAGCTGTTTTTT,CASSVQQGAPTGELFF
TRBV19,-,-,19,TRBJ2-2,TGTGCCAGTAGTAATTCGGTAATCTGGTGGGCAGGAGACACCGGGGAGCTGTTTTTT,CASSNSVIWWAGDTGELFF
TRBV19,-,-,15,TRBJ2-7,TGTGCCAGTAGTATAAATTCAGACAGCTACTACGAGCAGTACTTC,CASSINSDSYYEQYF
TRBV6-5,-,TRBD2,14,TRBJ2-2,TGTGCCAGCAGTTACCTAGCGGGTTTGGGGGAGCTGTTTTTT,CASSYLAGLGELFF
TRBV10-3,-,-,14,TRBJ2-5,TGTGCCATCAGTGGGGGACCCCCGGGTGAGACCCAGTACTTC,CAISGGPPGETQYF
TRBV10-3,-,-,14,TRBJ1-5,TGTGCTATCAAGGGATGGGGTAGCAATCAGCCCCAGCATTTT,CAIKGWGSNQPQHF
TRBV19,-,TRBD1,15,TRBJ2-1,TGTGCCAGTACCCAACCGGGACAGGGTTTCGGTGAGCAGTTCTTC,CASTQPGQGFGEQFF
TRBV5-4,-,TRBD1,15,TRBJ2-2,TGTGCCAGCAGCTTTGGGACAGGTCGGACCGGGGAGCTGTTTTTT,CASSFGTGRTGELFF
TRBV6-6,-,-,14,TRBJ1-3,TGTGCCAGCAGTTACGGCAGCTCGATGGACACCATATATTTT,CASSYGSSMDTIYF
TRBV7-9,once,-,14,TRBJ1-2,TGTGCCAGCAGCTTTAATGACGCTAACTATGGCTACACCTTC,CASSFNDANYGYTF
TRBV19,-,-,24,TRBJ2-1,-,CASSLLTGPFSGGSSSSVRREQFF
TRBV5-5,-,TRBD2,19,TRBJ2-4,TGTGCCAGCAGCTTGGATGGGACTAGCGGGCGGCTAGCCAAAAACATTCAGTACTTC,CASSLDGTSGRLAKNIQYF
TRBV18,-,-,12,TRBJ2-1,TGTGCCAGCTCCCCAGGGTGGAATGAGCAGTTCTTC,CASSPGWNEQFF
TRBV6-5,-,-,15,TRBJ1-6,TGTGCCAGCAGTTACTCGGGGACAACGGAAGTGGCCCTCCACTTT,CASSYSGTTEVALHF
TRBV11-2,-,-,11,TRBJ2-7,TGTGCCAGCAGCTCTCCTAAAGGGCAGTACTTC,CASSSPKGQYF
TRBV7-7,-,-,13,TRBJ2-1,TGTGCCAGCAGCCCCCTAGGGAGAGGCGAGCAGTTCTTC,CASSPLGRGEQFF
TRBV29-1,once,-,13,TRBJ2-1,TGCAGCGTTGAAAGGACAACCTACAATGAGCAGTTCTTC,CSVERTTYNEQFF
TRBV5-5,-,-,14,TRBJ1-5,TGTGCCAGCAGCTCGGACAGCCTAAATCAGCCCCAGCATTTT,CASSSDSLNQPQHF
TRBV4-3,-,TRBD1,18,TRBJ1-5,TGCGCCAGCAGCCAATCAAGGGGCGCAGGGGGTCCTTATCAGCCCCAGCATTTT,CASSQSRGAGGPYQPQHF
TRBV7-8,-,TRBD2,18,TRBJ2-3,TGTGCCAGCAGCTTGGGAGGGAACCCACTCGTTAGCACAGATACGCAGTATTTT,CASSLGGNPLVSTDTQYF
TRBV11-2,-,TRBD1,15,TRBJ1-3,TGTGCCAGCAGCTTGGCAGGGGGCTCTGGAAACACCATATATTTT,CASSLAGGSGNTIYF
TRBV28,-,TRBD2,16,TRBJ2-1,TGTGCCAGCACGCTCCTCATAGCGGGGACCGACAATGAGCAGTTCTTC,CASTLLIAGTDNEQFF
TRBV7-2,-,TRBD2,13,TRBJ2-1,TGTGCCAGCAGCTTAGTAGCGGGACCCGAGCAGTTCTTC,CASSLVAGPEQFF
TRBV6-1,-,TRBD2,15,TRBJ2-3,TGTGCCAGCTTGGGACTAGCGGGAATTGGTGATACGCAGTATTTT,CASLGLAGIGDTQYF
TRBV28,-,TRBD1,20,TRBJ2-6,TGTGCCAGCAGTTTAATTACAGGGGGCTTTACAGTCTCTGGGGCCAACGTCCTGACTTTC,CASSLITGGFTVSGANVLTF
TRBV5-5,once,TRBD2,15,TRBJ2-1,TGTGCCAGCAGCTTGGTGTTAGCGGGAGCCAATGAGCAGTTCTTC,CASSLVLAGANEQFF
TRBV13,-,-,15,TRBJ2-7,TGTGCCAGCAGCTTAGGGACTAGGGTTAACTACGAGCAGTACTTC,CASSLGTRVNYEQYF
TRBV7-3,-,-,14,TRBJ2-7,TGTGCCAGCAGCCCTGAGGGGGTCTCCTACGAGCAGTACTTC,CASSPEGVSYEQYF
TRBV2,-,-,13,TRBJ2-7,TGTGCCAGCAGTGAACTGCCTAGCACCGAGCAGTACTTC,CASSELPSTEQYF
TRBV6-5,-,TRBD2,14,TRBJ2-7,TGTGCCAGCAGACGGACTAGCGGGAACTACGAGCAGTACTTC,CASRRTSGNYEQYF
TRBV19,-,-,13,TRBJ1-5,TGTGCCAGTAGTCACAGGGACAATCAGCCCCAGCATTTT,CASSHRDNQPQHF